One T cell receptor (beta chain) is described in this entry. These data come from a study of cytomegalovirus exposure and HLA in healthy donors. Primers for the PCR totalled 60 Vbeta and 13 Jbeta. Clones were sequenced by immunoSEQ multiplex PCR, and TCRdb holds only the in-frame ones, with some missing. The repertoire consists of 200,000 to 250,000 clones, with under 80% occurring once and the leading ten covering 0.2% to 0.25%. Trimming pared 5 bases from V and 5 bases from J, leaving 12 bases between. CDR1 is SEHNR, CDR2 FQNEAQ, per germline (reference sequence). The CDR3 length is 13 residues. The J gene is TRBJ1-2, the V gene TRBV7-9; D is undetermined. The sample consisted of PBMCs. This TCR derives from a girl aged 2 to 9 in good health and CMV-seronegative. CDR3 loop: CASSRSLQYGYTF. The CDR3, as DNA: TGTGCCAGCAGCCGTTCCCTCCAGTATGGCTACACCTTC.